Presented here are 32 T cell receptor beta chains from one specimen sequenced in a study of cytomegalovirus exposure and HLA in healthy donors. It was with 60 Vbeta and 13 Jbeta primers that the PCR ran. Only in-frame clones appear in the TCRdb table, and some are missing; sequencing was by immunoSEQ multiplex PCR. The table shows 130,000 or so clones, with around 67% occurring only once. Sequenced input: PBMCs. The receptors derive from a young man in good health and CMV-seropositive.

This clone was counted many times. The chain combines TRBV4-2 with TRBJ1-1, with a weak D call TRBD1 (6 bases). CDR1 and CDR2 (germline): LGHNA, YNFKEQ. There are 15 residues in the CDR3. V was shortened by 4 bases and J by 1 base, with 13 bases between the two germline ends. CDR3 coding DNA: TGTGCCAGCAGCCCCCGGGAAGGGGGGAACACTGAAGCTTTCTTT. It is translated as CASSPREGGNTEAFF.

CDR3 loop: CASSDRDRGNTEAFF. The CDR3 nucleotides read TGTGCCAGCAGCGACCGGGACAGGGGGAACACTGAAGCTTTCTTT. The chain couples TRBV7-2 to TRBJ1-1; 10 bases align to TRBD1. From germline, CDR1 is SGHTA and CDR2 FQGNSA. V gave up 5 bases and J gave up 1 base; unmatched junction bases: 4. The CDR3 is 15 amino acids.

The chain uses TRBV5-1 and TRBJ1-2, with TRBD1 as a possible D gene (6 bases). With 2 bases removed from V and 8 bases from J, the gap between germline ends came to 10 bases. Per the germline V gene, CDR1 is SGHRS and CDR2 is YFSETQ. CDR3 length: 12 amino acids. Here the CDR3 reads CASSFPGDGYTF. The DNA of the CDR3 is TGCGCCAGCAGCTTCCCAGGGGACGGCTACACCTTC.

This rearrangement joins TRBV15 to TRBJ2-1; no firm D call. This CDR3 is built from 14 residues. V dropped 1 base and J dropped 4 bases, with 8 bases sitting between them. The V gene's germline CDR1 is LNHNV and CDR2 YYDKDF (reference sequence). The CDR3, as DNA: TGTGCCACCAGCAGAGTACAGAATTACAATGAGCAGTTCTTC. Its translation is CATSRVQNYNEQFF.

This clone was counted only a few times. The chain carries TRBV7-2 and TRBJ1-2; 7 bases are a match to TRBD1. There are 17 residues in the CDR3. V lost 2 bases to trimming and J lost 8 bases; unmatched junction nucleotides: 17. Germline CDR1 reads SGHTA; CDR2 reads FQGNSA. CDR3 loop: CASSLMGGQITLGGYTF. The CDR3 DNA is TGTGCCAGCAGCTTAATGGGGGGACAGATCACCCTCGGGGGCTACACCTTC.

The CDR3 loop reads CASSLWRGGDTQYF. The CDR3 DNA reads as TGTGCCAGCAGCTTGTGGCGGGGGGGCGATACGCAGTATTTT. The V call is TRBV5-6, the J call TRBJ2-3, with 9 bases fitting TRBD2. The CDR3 runs 14 residues. CDR1 SGHDT and CDR2 YYEEEE come from the germline V gene. V was pared by 1 base and J by 6 bases, with 3 bases of the junction left unmatched.

V is TRBV4-2 and J is TRBJ1-1; D gene unclear. Germline CDR1 and CDR2: LGHNA and YNFKEQ. Trimming pared 2 bases from V and 5 bases from J, leaving 15 bases between. The CDR3 is 15 residues long. The CDR3 here is CASSQSTNTRTEAFF. The CDR3 DNA reads as TGTGCCAGCAGCCAAAGCACGAATACCCGGACTGAAGCTTTCTTT.

V usage is TRBV30 and J usage is TRBJ2-7; D might be TRBD2 (7 bases). Trimming took 5 bases from V and 3 from J, leaving 17 bases between them. Germline-derived CDR1 and CDR2 are GTSNPN and SVGIG (reference sequence). CDR3 length equals 14 residues. In DNA, the CDR3 is TGTGCCTGGGCCCGTGGGGGGGCAAGCTACGAGCAGTACTTC. This gives the protein CAWARGGASYEQYF.

This clone was recorded a few times. The J gene is TRBJ2-7, the V gene TRBV10-3; TRBD1 matches 7 bases. The CDR3 runs to 14 residues. Germline V CDR1 and CDR2: ENHRY, SYGVKD. Unmatched junction bases numbered 5, after V lost 6 bases and J lost 0 bases. The CDR3 DNA reads TGTGCCATCAGCCTCCGGGACAGCTCCTACGAGCAGTACTTC. Translating it yields CAISLRDSSYEQYF.

The V gene is TRBV4-2, the J gene TRBJ2-7; TRBD1 aligns across 10 bases. Germline CDR1 reads LGHNA; CDR2 reads YNFKEQ. Unmatched junction bases numbered 7, after V lost 4 bases and J lost 1 base. The CDR3 runs 16 residues. The CDR3: CASSRDRDRGSYEQYF. CDR3 bases: TGTGCCAGCAGCCGAGACCGGGACAGGGGATCCTACGAGCAGTACTTC.

This chain uses TRBV5-6 with TRBJ2-5; 11 bases fit TRBD2. CDR1 is SGHDT and CDR2 is YYEEEE in the germline V gene. Trimming at V came to 3 bases and at J to 5 bases, leaving 6 bases not matched to a gene. There are 15 residues in the CDR3. The CDR3 DNA reads as TGTGCCAGCAGCTCTAGCGGGGGGCCTGCGGAGACCCAGTACTTC. This gives the protein CASSSSGGPAETQYF. Full variable domain (missing parts from reference TRBV5-6 and TRBJ2-5): DAGVTQSPTHLIKTRGQQVTLRCSPKSGHDTVSWYQQALGQGPQFIFQYYEEEERQRGNFPDRFSGHQFPNYSSELNVNALLLGDSALYLCASSSSGGPAETQYFGPGTRLLVL.

On this clone: Other DNA sequences in this specimen translate into the identical CDR3. CDR3 loop: CASSLGGPGNTIYF. DNA for the CDR3: TGCGCCAGCAGCTTGGGGGGCCCTGGAAACACCATATATTTT. The rearrangement uses TRBV5-1 and TRBJ1-3, with D tentatively TRBD1 (5 bases). This CDR3 region has 14 residues. The V gene lost 0 bases and the J gene lost 2 bases, with 6 bases spanning the gap. Looked up from germline, CDR1 is SGHRS and CDR2 is YFSETQ.

This clone showed up just once. V gene TRBV7-2 combines with J gene TRBJ2-1, with 9 bases matching TRBD1. CDR1 is SGHTA and CDR2 is FQGNSA in the germline V gene. The CDR3 runs to 15 residues. The V gene end was trimmed by 5 bases and the J gene end by 3 bases; junction bases not matched to a gene: 5. CDR3 loop: CASSTRTGVYNEQFF. The CDR3 nucleotides read TGTGCCAGCAGCACTCGGACAGGGGTCTACAATGAGCAGTTCTTC.

As DNA, the CDR3 is TGTGCCAGCAGCTCCCTGGATCTGGGGGCGGTTGGCTACACCTTC. Protein sequence: CASSSLDLGAVGYTF. The V call is TRBV7-6, the J call TRBJ1-2, with TRBD1 as a possible D gene (6 bases). The V end was cut by 4 bases, the J end by 7 bases, with 19 bases between. This CDR3 comprises 15 residues. Germline V gene data show CDR1 as SGHVS and CDR2 as FNYEAQ.

CDR3 bases: TGTGCCAGCAGCGAGACAGGTTTCTCTGGAAACACCATATATTTT. Translated: CASSETGFSGNTIYF. The chain links TRBV28 to TRBJ1-3, with D possibly being TRBD1 (6 bases). Germline CDR1 is MDHEN and CDR2 is SYDVKM. The CDR3 runs to 15 residues. V was shortened by 6 bases and J by 0 bases, with 12 bases between the two germline ends.

This clone occurred a few times. The chain links TRBV5-1 to TRBJ1-6; 7 positions match TRBD1. Germline V CDR1 and CDR2: SGHRS, YFSETQ. The CDR3 length is 16 residues. Losses at the gene ends were 4 bases for V and 5 bases for J; bases not matched to a gene: 9. The DNA for the CDR3 is TGCGCCAGCAGCGCGACAAACAGGGGTAATAATTCACCCCTCCACTTT. Its translation is CASSATNRGNNSPLHF.

This sequence joins TRBV21-1 and TRBJ2-1; the tabulated D call, TRBD2, remains unverified against the DNA. TRBV21-1 is an annotated pseudogene. This CDR3 has 16 residues. CDR3 loop: CASSKVGRRSYNEQFF. Written as DNA, the CDR3 is TGTGCCAGCAGCAAAGTAGGGAGGCGATCCTACAATGAGCAGTTCTTC.

The chain recombines TRBV5-5 with TRBJ1-5, with a weak D call TRBD1 (6 bases). V lost 0 bases and J 3 bases, leaving 19 bases between the germline ends. The V gene's germline CDR1 is SGHKS and CDR2 YYEKEE (reference sequence). The CDR3 is 18 amino acids. DNA for the CDR3: TGTGCCAGCAGCTTGGCCGCCGGGACACCGAGTTTCAATCAGCCCCAGCATTTT. As protein: CASSLAAGTPSFNQPQHF.

The chain is built from TRBV4-2 and TRBJ2-5; D not certain. V was clipped by 1 base and J by 5 bases, with 8 bases between them. Per the germline V gene, CDR1 is LGHNA and CDR2 is YNFKEQ. The CDR3 extends over 13 amino acids. The CDR3 nucleotides are TGTGCCAGCAGCCAAGGGCCGTTGGAGACCCAGTACTTC. This codes for CASSQGPLETQYF.

The chain couples TRBV18 to TRBJ2-1, with 9 nucleotides matching TRBD2. J was trimmed by 7 bases and V by 6 bases; bases with no gene match: 13. The CDR3 extends over 16 amino acids. The germline gives CDR1 KGHSH, CDR2 LQKENI. The CDR3 DNA is TGTGCCAGCTCCTACTCTAGCGGGATCTGGGGGAATGAGCAGTTCTTC. This gives the protein CASSYSSGIWGNEQFF. Using reference TRBV18 and TRBJ2-1 for the parts outside the CDR3, the full variable domain is NAGVMQNPRHLVRRRGQEARLRCSPMKGHSHVYWYRQLPEEGLKFMVYLQKENIIDESGMPKERFSAEFPKEGPSILRIQQVVRGDSAAYFCASSYSSGIWGNEQFFGPGTRLTVL.

As to this clone: The sample has other DNA sequences that encode this CDR3 too. In DNA, the CDR3 is TGTGCCAGCAGTGACAGGGTGAACACTGAAGCTTTCTTT. This encodes CASSDRVNTEAFF. The chain has TRBV2 and TRBJ1-1, with D possibly TRBD1 on 5 matching bases. Germline V gene sequence: CDR1 SNHLY, CDR2 FYNNEI. The CDR3 loop spans 13 amino acids. V was pared by 3 bases and J by 0 bases, with 5 bases between.

V and J are TRBV6-5 and TRBJ1-1, with TRBD1 identical over 10 bases. Losses at the gene ends were 2 bases for V and 5 bases for J; bases not matched to a gene: 5. Per germline, CDR1 MNHEY and CDR2 SVGAGI. The CDR3 is made up of 15 amino acids. The CDR3 loop is CASSYGQGGRTEAFF. CDR3 in DNA: TGTGCCAGCAGTTACGGACAGGGGGGGAGGACTGAAGCTTTCTTT.

The rearrangement uses TRBV5-1 and TRBJ1-1, with 9 bases matching TRBD1. This CDR3 contains 15 residues. The ends lost 4 bases at V and 5 bases at J; junction bases unmatched: 9. Germline V gene lookup returns CDR1 SGHRS and CDR2 YFSETQ. CDR3 region: CASSATTGGWTEAFF. CDR3 coding DNA: TGCGCCAGCAGCGCGACAACAGGGGGCTGGACTGAAGCTTTCTTT.

V is TRBV11-2 and J is TRBJ2-7; possibly TRBD2 for D (5 bases). This CDR3 region has 12 residues. V lost 3 bases and J lost 6, with 9 bases in between. Germline V CDR1 and CDR2: SGHAT, FQNNGV. The CDR3 region is CASSFMGSEQYF. Here the CDR3 DNA reads TGTGCCAGCAGCTTCATGGGGAGCGAGCAGTACTTC.

This clone was detected only a few times. The rearrangement uses TRBV7-2 and TRBJ2-5, with 9 bases lining up with TRBD2. The CDR3 runs to 16 residues. The V and J ends lost 5 bases and 1 base, in that order; junction bases with no gene match: 8. Germline V gene sequence: CDR1 SGHTA, CDR2 FQGNSA. The CDR3 sequence: CASSPRRGGFQETQYF. The CDR3 nucleotides are TGTGCCAGCAGCCCGCGGCGGGGGGGATTCCAAGAGACCCAGTACTTC. Full variable domain (rest looked up from reference TRBV7-2 and TRBJ2-5): GAGVSQSPSNKVTEKGKDVELRCDPISGHTALYWYRQSLGQGLEFLIYFQGNSAPDKSGLPSDRFSAERTGGSVSTLTIQRTQQEDSAVYLCASSPRRGGFQETQYFGPGTRLLVL.

This clone has a handful of counts. The chain is built from TRBV9 and TRBJ1-2; 8 bases fit TRBD1. Germline V CDR1 and CDR2: SGDLS, YYNGEE. The V gene end was trimmed by 0 bases and the J gene end by 7 bases; junction bases not matched to a gene: 5. The CDR3 covers 14 residues. The CDR3 here is CASSVDQGAIGYTF. DNA of the CDR3: TGTGCCAGCAGCGTAGACCAGGGGGCGATTGGCTACACCTTC. The entire variable domain, with the rest obtained from reference TRBV9 and TRBJ1-2, is as follows: DSGVTQTPKHLITATGQRVTLRCSPRSGDLSVYWYQQSLDQGLQFLIQYYNGEERAKGNILERFSAQQFPDLHSELNLSSLELGDSALYFCASSVDQGAIGYTFGSGTRLTVV.

J is TRBJ2-1 and V is TRBV10-3; D unclear. From germline, CDR1 is ENHRY and CDR2 SYGVKD. The CDR3 contains 11 residues. With 10 bases removed from V and 5 bases from J, the gap between germline ends came to 9 bases. The CDR3 nucleotides read TGTGCCACGTGGCTAGACAATGAGCAGTTCTTC. This encodes CATWLDNEQFF.

The chain uses TRBV10-3 and TRBJ1-5; D not certain. There are 13 residues in the CDR3. V dropped 3 bases and J dropped 2 bases, with 5 bases sitting between them. CDR1 is ENHRY and CDR2 is SYGVKD in the germline V gene. CDR3 sequence: CAISEQRNQPQHF. The DNA of the CDR3 is TGTGCCATCAGTGAACAGCGCAATCAGCCCCAGCATTTT.

This clone was seen once. CDR3 sequence (DNA): TGTGCCAGCAGTTTAGGGCAGGGACTGTTTTTT. Translating gives CASSLGQGLFF. The chain recombines TRBV28 with TRBJ1-4, with D possibly matching TRBD1 (5 bases). Germline V gene data show CDR1 as MDHEN and CDR2 as SYDVKM. V lost 2 bases and J 13 bases, leaving 8 bases between the germline ends. The CDR3 covers 11 residues.

The gene calls are TRBV6-6 and TRBJ2-7; TRBD1 agrees at 11 bases. The CDR3 is 16 residues long. From germline, CDR1 is MNHNY and CDR2 SVGAGI (reference sequence). Unmatched junction bases numbered 10, after V lost 2 bases and J lost 7 bases. CDR3 in DNA: TGTGCCAGCAGTTACGTTGCAGGACAGGGGGCGGGGGAGCAGTACTTC. This encodes CASSYVAGQGAGEQYF.

The chain joins TRBV7-2 to TRBJ1-6; D ambiguous. The germline V gene encodes CDR1 SGHTA and CDR2 FQGNSA. The length of the CDR3 is 13 residues. V was clipped by 3 bases and J by 10 bases, with 10 bases between them. Here the CDR3 DNA reads TGTGCCAGCAGCTTTAGACGGAGGTCACCCCTCCACTTT. It specifies CASSFRRRSPLHF.

The chain couples TRBV9 to TRBJ1-4; D is perhaps TRBD1 (5 bases). The CDR3 has 15 amino acids. V lost 4 bases to trimming and J lost 7 bases, with 17 bases between them. CDR1 is SGDLS and CDR2 is YYNGEE in the germline V gene. The CDR3 loop is CASSLGLQRGEKLFF. In DNA, the CDR3 is TGTGCCAGCAGCCTGGGCCTCCAAAGGGGTGAAAAACTGTTTTTT.